The present T cell receptor beta chain was sequenced within a study of cytomegalovirus exposure and HLA in healthy donors. Overall study results and limits: TCR beta V segments were, for the most part, productive about 90% or about 30% of the time in an earlier analysis.

This clone was detected once. Its antigen is currently unknown. In the PCR, 60 Vbeta and 13 Jbeta primers were used. Using immunoSEQ multiplex PCR, the repertoire was profiled, and TCRdb retains in-frame clones only, with some absent. The sample holds about 240,000 clones, around 80% seen once. Germline V CDR1 and CDR2: SGHKS, YYEKEE (reference sequence). The CDR3 consists of 14 residues. V shed 3 bases and J 6 bases; nucleotides not matched to a gene: 5. The receptor comes from a woman aged 55-75 years in good health and CMV-seropositive. The sequenced sample was PBMCs. The V gene is TRBV5-5, the J gene TRBJ2-3; 9 bases are a match to TRBD2. CDR3 DNA sequence: TGTGCCAGCAGCTCACAAGCGGGAGGTGATACGCAGTATTTT. Its translation: CASSSQAGGDTQYF. Supplemented by reference TRBV5-5 and TRBJ2-3, the full variable domain reads DAGVTQSPTHLIKTRGQQVTLRCSPISGHKSVSWYQQVLGQGPQFIFQYYEKEERGRGNFPDRFSARQFPNYSSELNVNALLLGDSALYLCASSSQAGGDTQYFGPGTRLTVL.